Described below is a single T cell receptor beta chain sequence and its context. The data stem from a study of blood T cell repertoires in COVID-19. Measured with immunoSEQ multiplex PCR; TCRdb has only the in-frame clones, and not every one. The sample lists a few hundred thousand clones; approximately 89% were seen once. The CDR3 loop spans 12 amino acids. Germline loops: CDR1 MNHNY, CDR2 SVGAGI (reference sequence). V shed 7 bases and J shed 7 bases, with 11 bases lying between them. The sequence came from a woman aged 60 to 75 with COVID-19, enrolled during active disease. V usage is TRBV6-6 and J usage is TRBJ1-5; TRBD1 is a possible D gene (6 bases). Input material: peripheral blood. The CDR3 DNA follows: TGTGCCAGCAATAGACAGGACCAGCCCCAGCATTTT. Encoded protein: CASNRQDQPQHF.